These 29 T cell receptor beta chains came from one sample sequenced in a study of PD-L1 blockade in urothelial cancer. The method was immunoSEQ multiplex PCR; TCRdb's version includes in-frame clones alone and lacks a portion of them. The table includes around 70,000 clones, 90% detected once. The time point here: pretreatment peripheral blood. Sequencing used PBMCs, obtained around atezolizumab (anti-PD-L1) treatment. These receptors originate from an older man with urothelial cancer.

The CDR3 spells CASSIAGVYYEQYF. The CDR3 DNA is TGTGCCAGCAGTATAGCGGGAGTTTACTACGAGCAGTACTTC. The chain employs TRBV28 and TRBJ2-7; TRBD2 matches at 9 bases. J gave up 3 bases and V 5 bases, and 5 bases lay outside the gene matches. This CDR3 comprises 14 residues. Germline V gives CDR1 MDHEN, CDR2 SYDVKM.

This clone was seen just once. The V and J genes are TRBV5-1 and TRBJ2-3; tentative D call: TRBD2 (6 bases). Between the trimmed V and J ends, which lost 1 base and 5 bases, there was a span of 8 bases. Germline V gene data show CDR1 as SGHRS and CDR2 as YFSETQ. The CDR3 is 13 residues long. For the CDR3, the DNA is TGCGCCAGCAGCTTGTGGGGGGAAGATACGCAGTATTTT. This gives the protein CASSLWGEDTQYF. The full variable domain, completed using reference TRBV5-1 and TRBJ2-3, is KAGVTQTPRYLIKTRGQQVTLSCSPISGHRSVSWYQQTPGQGLQFLFEYFSETQRNKGNFPGRFSGRQFSNSRSEMNVSTLELGDSALYLCASSLWGEDTQYFGPGTRLTVL.

The chain couples TRBV19 to TRBJ1-1, with a possible D match to TRBD1 (6 bases). This CDR3 is built from 14 residues. V was cut by 1 base and J by 3 bases, with 9 bases left in between. Germline V CDR1 and CDR2: LNHDA, SQIVND (reference sequence). CDR3 sequence: CASSIGQGYTEAFF. As DNA, the CDR3 is TGTGCCAGTAGTATAGGGCAGGGGTACACTGAAGCTTTCTTT.

The rearrangement links TRBV18 to TRBJ1-1; D remains ambiguous. Trimming cost V 4 bases and J 4 bases, with 13 bases left between them. Per the germline V gene, CDR1 is KGHSH and CDR2 is LQKENI. This CDR3 region has 14 residues. For the CDR3, the DNA is TGTGCCAGCTCACTCGATTTGAGTTTCACTGAAGCTTTCTTT. Translation gives CASSLDLSFTEAFF.

This rearrangement joins TRBV7-3 to TRBJ2-7, with D tentatively TRBD1 (7 bases). The CDR3 extends over 13 amino acids. The germline gives CDR1 SGHTA, CDR2 FQGTGA. The V end lost 4 bases, the J end lost 4 bases, and 11 bases lay between the germline ends. In DNA, the CDR3 is TGTGCCAGCAGCTCCCAGGGGGGATACGAGCAGTACTTC. Its protein is CASSSQGGYEQYF.

The V call is TRBV5-5, the J call TRBJ2-7, with 7 bases lining up with TRBD1. The germline CDR1 and CDR2 sequences are SGHKS and YYEKEE (reference sequence). The trim removed 2 bases at V and 2 bases at J, leaving 7 bases unmatched. The CDR3 length is 15 residues. The DNA for the CDR3 is TGTGCCAGCAGCTTCCGGGACAGCCACACCTACGAGCAGTACTTC. This codes for CASSFRDSHTYEQYF.

The CDR3 loop reads CASLGGGFKYQPQHF. As DNA, the CDR3 is TGTGCCAGCCTGGGGGGGGGCTTCAAGTATCAGCCCCAGCATTTT. The chain uses TRBV27 and TRBJ1-5; weak D call: TRBD1 (6 bases). CDR3 size: 15 residues. From germline, CDR1 is MNHEY and CDR2 SMNVEV (reference sequence). V was clipped by 8 bases and J by 5 bases, with 19 bases between them.

V usage is TRBV6-5 and J usage is TRBJ2-3; possibly TRBD2 for D (6 bases). The CDR3 consists of 15 residues. Per germline, CDR1 MNHEY and CDR2 SVGAGI. Trimming shortened V by 4 bases and J by 2 bases, and 13 bases separated the two germline ends. CDR3 loop: CASSFTGTFTDTQYF. Here the CDR3 DNA reads TGTGCCAGCAGTTTCACCGGGACTTTCACAGATACGCAGTATTTT.

V gene TRBV19 combines with J gene TRBJ2-3; 7 positions match TRBD2. Germline assignment: CDR1 LNHDA and CDR2 SQIVND (reference sequence). CDR3 size: 14 residues. The V segment lost 2 bases and the J segment 11 bases; nucleotides outside the gene matches: 10. The CDR3 DNA reads TGTGCCAGTAGTATACAGAGCGGGAACCGGGTGCAGTATTTT. Translated: CASSIQSGNRVQYF. The complete variable domain, with remaining parts taken from reference TRBV19 and TRBJ2-3, reads DGGITQSPKYLFRKEGQNVTLSCEQNLNHDAMYWYRQDPGQGLRLIYYSQIVNDFQKGDIAEGYSVSREKKESFPLTVTSAQKNPTAFYLCASSIQSGNRVQYFGPGTRLTVL.

The chain employs TRBV29-1 and TRBJ2-1, with 8 bases lining up with TRBD2. Per germline, CDR1 SQVTM and CDR2 ANQGSEA. The CDR3 is made up of 15 amino acids. V was pared by 6 bases and J by 1 base, with 8 bases of the junction left unmatched. CDR3 sequence (DNA): TGCAGCGTCGTGACCCCTAGCGGGTCCTACAATGAGCAGTTCTTC. It translates to CSVVTPSGSYNEQFF.

The rearrangement joins TRBV11-2 to TRBJ2-2, with a possible D match to TRBD1 (5 bases). This CDR3 has 17 residues. Germline lookup yields CDR1 SGHAT and CDR2 FQNNGV. V was trimmed by 0 bases and J by 2 bases, leaving 13 bases between them. The CDR3 loop is CASSLDPRRTNTGELFF. Here the CDR3 DNA reads TGTGCCAGCAGCTTAGATCCCCGCAGGACAAACACCGGGGAGCTGTTTTTT. Using reference TRBV11-2 and TRBJ2-2 for the parts outside the CDR3, the full variable domain is EAGVAQSPRYKIIEKRQSVAFWCNPISGHATLYWYQQILGQGPKLLIQFQNNGVVDDSQLPKDRFSAERLKGVDSTLKIQPAKLEDSAVYLCASSLDPRRTNTGELFFGEGSRLTVL.

In this sample, this clone turned up a few times. This chain uses TRBV30 with TRBJ1-1; possibly TRBD1 for D (5 bases). CDR3 length: 17 amino acids. Trimming cost V 2 bases and J 0 bases, with 19 bases left between them. Germline values: CDR1 GTSNPN, CDR2 SVGIG (reference sequence). DNA of the CDR3: TGTGCCTGGAGTCTTAACCCGGGACTAGTTATGAACACTGAAGCTTTCTTT. This translates into CAWSLNPGLVMNTEAFF.

The chain combines TRBV5-1 with TRBJ2-7, with D perhaps matching TRBD2 (6 bases). CDR3 size: 14 residues. The germline gives CDR1 SGHRS, CDR2 YFSETQ. The ends were cut back, 6 bases at V and 3 bases at J, with 16 bases in the middle. The CDR3 coding sequence is TGCGCCAGCAAGAGGGACGGCGGGAACTACGAGCAGTACTTC. This gives the protein CASKRDGGNYEQYF.

The V gene is TRBV14, the J gene TRBJ2-7; no firm D call. The CDR3 length is 14 residues. Germline loops: CDR1 SGHDN, CDR2 FVKESK. Trimming removed 0 bases from V and 3 bases from J, with 9 bases in between. Here the CDR3 reads CASSQERYSYEQYF. CDR3 nucleotides: TGTGCCAGCAGCCAAGAACGCTACAGCTACGAGCAGTACTTC.

This chain joins TRBV7-9 and TRBJ2-5; TRBD2 aligns across 11 bases. This CDR3 has 15 amino acids. Looked up from germline, CDR1 is SEHNR and CDR2 is FQNEAQ (reference sequence). After removal of 1 base from V and 6 bases from J, the junction contained 4 bases not matched to a gene. CDR3 region: CASSLGTSGRKTQYF. For the CDR3, the DNA is TGTGCCAGCAGCTTAGGCACTAGCGGGAGAAAGACCCAGTACTTC.

The chain joins TRBV28 to TRBJ1-2; weak D call: TRBD1 (6 bases). This CDR3 contains 13 residues. V lost 10 bases, J lost 5 bases, and 17 bases lay in between. The germline V gene has CDR1 MDHEN and CDR2 SYDVKM. In DNA form, the CDR3 reads TGTGCCACGCACGACAGCAGGGGATATGGCTACACCTTC. It specifies CATHDSRGYGYTF.

In this sample, this clone turned up once. The gene calls are TRBV2 and TRBJ2-3; no firm D call. The V gene's germline CDR1 is SNHLY and CDR2 FYNNEI. The length of the CDR3 is 12 residues. V was trimmed by 2 bases and J by 4 bases, leaving 4 bases between them. For the CDR3, the DNA is TGTGCCAGCAGTGAACTCGCAGATACGCAGTATTTT. It is translated as CASSELADTQYF.

In the case of this clone: An end of the junction differs from the germline gene, which may be a read error. This rearrangement joins TRBV7-6 to TRBJ2-5; TRBD2 matches 9 bases. This CDR3 has 14 residues. The germline gives CDR1 SGHVS, CDR2 FNYEAQ. CDR3 residues: CASTLAGVRETQYF. The CDR3 region has the DNA TGTGCCAGCACCTTAGCGGGAGTGAGAGAGACCCAGTACTTC. Combining the CDR3 with reference TRBV7-6 and TRBJ2-5 gives the whole variable domain GAGVSQSPRYKVTKRGQDVALRCDPISGHVSLYWYRQALGQGPEFLTYFNYEAQQDKSGLPNDRFSAERPEGSISTLTIQRTEQRDSAMYRCASTLAGVRETQYFGPGTRLLVL.

The chain recombines TRBV5-4 with TRBJ2-5, with TRBD2 matching over 10 bases. The CDR3 is made up of 15 amino acids. CDR1 and CDR2 from the germline V gene are SGHNT and YYREEE (reference sequence). The trim removed 0 bases at V and 7 bases at J, leaving 6 bases unmatched. The CDR3 nucleotides read TGTGCCAGCAGCTTGGACCCTCTAGCGGGAGTGACCCAGTACTTC. It codes for CASSLDPLAGVTQYF.

The genes are TRBV4-1 and TRBJ2-3, with no clear D. Looked up from germline, CDR1 is MGHRA and CDR2 is YSYEKL. There are 14 residues in the CDR3. The ends were cut back, 1 base at V and 4 bases at J, with 9 bases in the middle. CDR3 nucleotides: TGCGCCAGCAGCCAAGGGGCCCCCGCAGATACGCAGTATTTT. Translation gives CASSQGAPADTQYF.

The chain links TRBV5-4 to TRBJ2-1; 7 positions match TRBD2. The germline V gene has CDR1 SGHNT and CDR2 YYREEE (reference sequence). J lost 3 bases, V lost 5 bases, and 11 bases had no gene match. This CDR3 comprises 16 residues. This chain's CDR3 is CASSPSGTNLYNEQFF. The CDR3 coding sequence is TGTGCCAGCAGTCCCAGCGGGACTAACCTCTACAATGAGCAGTTCTTC.

This chain connects TRBV27 to TRBJ2-4, with TRBD1 matching over 7 bases. The length of the CDR3 is 16 residues. V gave up 5 bases and J gave up 2 bases; unmatched junction bases: 9. Germline V gives CDR1 MNHEY, CDR2 SMNVEV (reference sequence). CDR3 residues: CASSHRRDSPKNIQYF. The CDR3 bases are TGTGCCAGCAGTCACCGCCGGGACAGCCCCAAAAACATTCAGTACTTC.

The chain joins TRBV6-6 to TRBJ1-4; 7 bases are a match to TRBD1. V shed 8 bases, J shed 0 bases, and the junction held 6 bases outside the gene matches. This CDR3 spans 15 amino acids. CDR1 and CDR2 (germline): MNHNY, SVGAGI (reference sequence). CDR3 coding DNA: TGTGCCAGCGGTAACAGGGGCCCAACTAATGAAAAACTGTTTTTT. Protein: CASGNRGPTNEKLFF.

The chain couples TRBV29-1 to TRBJ2-3; D uncertain. This CDR3 spans 12 amino acids. Per germline, CDR1 SQVTM and CDR2 ANQGSEA. V was cut by 8 bases and J by 2 bases, with 11 bases left in between. CDR3 nucleotide sequence: TGCAGCCTCGGGTTGTCCACAGATACGCAGTATTTT. Translated, it gives CSLGLSTDTQYF.

This chain joins TRBV7-3 and TRBJ2-7, with D possibly being TRBD2 (5 bases). CDR3 length equals 13 residues. The V gene's germline CDR1 is SGHTA and CDR2 FQGTGA. With 0 bases removed from V and 5 bases from J, the gap between germline ends came to 8 bases. The CDR3 DNA sequence: TGTGCCAGCAGCTTAACGAGGGCCCACGAGCAGTACTTC. This gives the protein CASSLTRAHEQYF.

V is TRBV9 and J is TRBJ2-7; 10 positions agree with TRBD2. Germline lookup yields CDR1 SGDLS and CDR2 YYNGEE. This CDR3 is 17 amino acids long. The V segment lost 4 bases and the J segment 3 bases; nucleotides outside the gene matches: 13. For the CDR3, the DNA is TGTGCCAGCAGCATAGGCCTAGCGGGAGCCACCAACTACGAGCAGTACTTC. Residues: CASSIGLAGATNYEQYF.

The chain carries TRBV27 and TRBJ1-3, with unresolved D. There are 16 residues in the CDR3. V was clipped by 6 bases and J by 0 bases, with 15 bases between them. Looked up from germline, CDR1 is MNHEY and CDR2 is SMNVEV (reference sequence). The CDR3 region is CASRPADTNSGNTIYF. In nucleotides, the CDR3 is TGTGCCAGCAGACCAGCAGACACCAACTCTGGAAACACCATATATTTT.

This sequence joins TRBV11-2 and TRBJ1-2; 10 nucleotides match TRBD1. This CDR3 has 15 amino acids. Germline V gives CDR1 SGHAT, CDR2 FQNNGV. V lost 5 bases, J lost 7 bases, and 10 bases stayed unmatched. CDR3 nucleotide sequence: TGTGCCAGCAGCCCCCTGACAGGGGGCTATGGTGGCTACACCTTC. This translates into CASSPLTGGYGGYTF.

The rearrangement uses TRBV6-5 and TRBJ1-2, with 7 nucleotides matching TRBD1. V shed 5 bases, J shed 4 bases, and the junction held 7 bases outside the gene matches. CDR1 MNHEY and CDR2 SVGAGI come from the germline V gene. The CDR3 loop spans 14 amino acids. The CDR3 reads CASSANRGGYGYTF. For the CDR3, the DNA is TGTGCCAGCAGTGCGAACAGGGGAGGCTATGGCTACACCTTC.